Presented here are 23 T cell receptor beta chains from one specimen sequenced in a study of vaccination and CD4 T cells after COVID-19. The antigens of these receptors remain unknown. The assay that was used to sequence DNA from cultured CD4+ T cells was the Oncomine TCR Beta short-read assay. MiXCR was run by TCRdb on the PCR reads, yielding one entry per CDR3 protein. The sample yields about 26,000 distinct CDR3 sequences, roughly 40% seen once. Time point indicated: late sampling 161 to 241 days after vaccination in three convalescent patients. Sample treatment: approximately nine-day PBMC culture with coronavirus spike peptide pools or control peptides (ViraFEST assay). The sample here was CD4+ T cells from blood, cultured in vitro, taken about 7 months after SARS-CoV-2 vaccination. The source is a human donor who had recovered from COVID-19.

This clonotype was seen a handful of times. Here the CDR3 reads CASSYSTSRDSYEQYF. The CDR3 DNA sequence: TGTGCCAGCAGTTACTCGACTAGCCGTGATTCCTACGAGCAGTACTTC. The V call is TRBV6-2 or TRBV6-3, the J call TRBJ2-7, with 7 bases matching TRBD2. The germline V gene has CDR1 MNHEY and CDR2 SVGEGT. This CDR3 region has 16 residues. The V segment lost 0 bases and the J segment 1 base; nucleotides outside the gene matches: 6.

The genes are TRBV20-1 and TRBJ2-2; D perhaps matches TRBD1 (6 bases). The CDR3 covers 15 residues. V shed 1 base and J shed 4 bases, with 13 bases lying between them. Germline V gene lookup returns CDR1 DFQATT and CDR2 SNEGSKA (reference sequence). CDR3: CSARGVVGGTGELFF. The CDR3 nucleotides read TGCAGTGCTAGAGGAGTGGTAGGGGGCACCGGGGAGCTGTTTTTT.

The CDR3 loop is CSARRLAGAGTGELFF. CDR3 in DNA: TGCAGTGCTAGGCGCCTAGCGGGAGCGGGGACCGGGGAGCTGTTTTTT. V and J are TRBV20-1 and TRBJ2-2, with 10 bases fitting TRBD2. CDR3 length: 16 residues. Germline V gene lookup returns CDR1 DFQATT and CDR2 SNEGSKA (reference sequence). Trimming took 3 bases from V and 5 from J; bases not matched to a gene: 9.

The rearrangement joins TRBV20-1 to TRBJ2-7, with unresolved D. The CDR3 length is 16 residues. With 6 bases removed from V and 3 bases from J, the gap between germline ends came to 24 bases. Germline V lookup: CDR1 DFQATT, CDR2 SNEGSKA (reference sequence). CDR3 in amino acids: CSALRVRPGRHYEQYF. CDR3 DNA sequence: TGCAGTGCCCTCCGGGTTCGTCCAGGCCGCCACTACGAGCAGTACTTC.

This chain joins TRBV20-1 and TRBJ2-5; TRBD2 matches at 13 bases. The V and J ends lost 6 bases and 5 bases, in that order; junction bases with no gene match: 6. This CDR3 spans 14 amino acids. Germline CDR1 and CDR2: DFQATT and SNEGSKA (reference sequence). The CDR3 DNA reads TGCAGTGCAGACACTAGCGGGAGGGCCGAGACCCAGTACTTC. This codes for CSADTSGRAETQYF.

The chain employs TRBV27 and TRBJ1-2, with D possibly being TRBD1 (6 bases). Germline loops: CDR1 MNHEY, CDR2 SMNVEV (reference sequence). The CDR3 covers 15 residues. V was pared by 0 bases and J by 4 bases, with 12 bases between. The CDR3 DNA reads TGTGCCAGCAGTTTATCTCCAGGGGCAGCCTATGGCTACACCTTC. Protein sequence: CASSLSPGAAYGYTF.

The chain links TRBV20-1 to TRBJ2-3; either TRBD1 or TRBD2 may fit D (5 bases each). The CDR3 is 14 amino acids. Between the trimmed V and J ends, which lost 5 bases and 2 bases, there was a span of 14 bases. The V gene's germline CDR1 is DFQATT and CDR2 SNEGSKA (reference sequence). CDR3 in DNA: TGCAGTGCTGGTACCGGGGCTCCCACAGATACGCAGTATTTT. This translates into CSAGTGAPTDTQYF.

In this sample, this clonotype turned up a few times. J is TRBJ2-1 and V is TRBV6-4; a possible D gene is TRBD1 (6 bases). The CDR3 is 13 residues long. V was pared by 4 bases and J by 9 bases, with 13 bases between. Germline CDR1 is MRHNA and CDR2 is SNTAGT. The CDR3 bases are TGTGCCAGCAGTGTTACAGGGATCGGTGAGCAGTTCTTC. Translated: CASSVTGIGEQFF.

This clonotype was picked up a small number of times. The chain recombines TRBV7-9 with TRBJ2-3; 7 bases line up with TRBD2. The CDR3 has 15 amino acids. CDR1 is SEHNR and CDR2 is FQNEAQ in the germline V gene (reference sequence). J lost 5 bases, V lost 2 bases, and 7 bases had no gene match. CDR3 in DNA: TGTGCCAGCAGCTTATACGGGCTAGCGGAAGATACGCAGTATTTT. It yields the protein CASSLYGLAEDTQYF.

The V gene is TRBV20-1, the J gene TRBJ2-5; D is possibly TRBD1 (5 bases). The length of the CDR3 is 13 residues. Germline V CDR1 and CDR2: DFQATT, SNEGSKA (reference sequence). V shed 5 bases and J shed 3 bases, with 13 bases lying between them. CDR3 sequence reads: CSAFPDREETQYF. The CDR3 nucleotides read TGCAGTGCTTTCCCCGACAGAGAAGAGACCCAGTACTTC.

V is TRBV20-1 and J is TRBJ2-7; TRBD2 matches at 12 bases. The CDR3 loop spans 14 amino acids. Germline CDR1 is DFQATT and CDR2 is SNEGSKA (reference sequence). V lost 6 bases to trimming and J lost 3 bases; unmatched junction nucleotides: 6. CDR3 DNA sequence: TGCAGTGCAACCACTAGCGGGGGGATCTACGAGCAGTACTTC. As protein: CSATTSGGIYEQYF.

The chain couples TRBV6-1 to TRBJ1-5; TRBD1 might be the D (5 bases). Germline-derived CDR1 and CDR2 are MNHNS and SASEGT. This CDR3 is built from 13 residues. V was pared by 8 bases and J by 12 bases, with 20 bases between. This chain's CDR3 is CASLLTLQARQHF. Written as DNA, the CDR3 is TGTGCCAGCCTCCTGACGTTACAGGCGCGCCAGCATTTT.

CDR3 loop: CSARDLLRGNQPQHF. DNA of the CDR3: TGCAGTGCTAGAGATCTTCTCCGCGGCAATCAGCCCCAGCATTTT. V is TRBV20-1 and J is TRBJ1-5, with unresolved D. Trimming removed 0 bases from V and 2 bases from J, with 11 bases in between. This CDR3 has 15 residues. Germline values: CDR1 DFQATT, CDR2 SNEGSKA (reference sequence).

This clonotype was found once. The gene calls are TRBV6-2 or TRBV6-3 and TRBJ2-2, with D possibly being TRBD1 (5 bases). V gave up 5 bases and J gave up 13 bases, with 20 bases separating them. The CDR3 length is 14 residues. Germline-derived CDR1 and CDR2 are MNHEY and SVGEGT. CDR3 region: CASSRNRLAPVLFF. CDR3 nucleotide sequence: TGTGCCAGCAGTCGTAACAGGTTAGCCCCGGTGCTGTTTTTT.

V gene TRBV7-2 combines with J gene TRBJ2-7, with TRBD2 matching over 10 bases. CDR1 and CDR2 (germline): SGHTA, FQGNSA. CDR3 length: 18 amino acids. V was pared by 5 bases and J by 0 bases, with 13 bases of the junction left unmatched. The CDR3 loop reads CASSGGTASGGSSYEQYF. In nucleotides, the CDR3 is TGTGCCAGCAGCGGAGGGACAGCTAGCGGGGGAAGCTCCTACGAGCAGTACTTC.

This clonotype has more than one count but fewer than ten. The chain joins TRBV7-2 to TRBJ2-2, with D possibly being TRBD1 or TRBD2 (7 bases each). The CDR3 loop spans 15 amino acids. Germline V gives CDR1 SGHTA, CDR2 FQGNSA. V gave up 5 bases and J gave up 4 bases, with 14 bases separating them. In DNA, the CDR3 is TGTGCCAGCAGCCCAGGGGGGGCGAGCACCGGGGAGCTGTTTTTT. Its translation is CASSPGGASTGELFF.

The chain joins TRBV6-1 to TRBJ2-2; D call uncertain. V was trimmed by 7 bases and J by 1 base, leaving 7 bases between them. There are 13 residues in the CDR3. CDR1 and CDR2 (germline): MNHNS, SASEGT. CDR3 residues: CASTPLNTGELFF. For the CDR3, the DNA is TGTGCCAGCACTCCTCTGAACACCGGGGAGCTGTTTTTT.

The chain has TRBV15 and TRBJ2-7; 11 nucleotides align to TRBD2. With 0 bases clipped from V and 3 bases from J, the junction kept 1 base outside the gene matches. Germline-derived CDR1 and CDR2 are LNHNV and YYDKDF (reference sequence). This CDR3 is 15 amino acids long. The DNA for the CDR3 is TGTGCCACCAGCAGAGAAACTAGCGGGGGCTACGAGCAGTACTTC. Translating it yields CATSRETSGGYEQYF.

The V and J genes are TRBV20-1 and TRBJ2-2; 9 nucleotides agree with TRBD1. The V gene end was trimmed by 4 bases and the J gene end by 7 bases; junction bases not matched to a gene: 7. This CDR3 has 14 residues. Germline V gene lookup returns CDR1 DFQATT and CDR2 SNEGSKA (reference sequence). The CDR3 sequence: CSATGTGFIGELFF. In nucleotides, the CDR3 is TGCAGTGCTACCGGGACAGGGTTTATCGGGGAGCTGTTTTTT.

The chain carries TRBV6-1 and TRBJ1-5, with D possibly being TRBD1 (6 bases). CDR1 is MNHNS, CDR2 SASEGT, per germline. V lost 4 bases to trimming and J lost 6 bases, with 16 bases between them. This CDR3 contains 15 residues. CDR3 sequence (DNA): TGTGCCAGCAGTGCGAGTCCGGACAGCGGTCAGCCCCAGCATTTT. Amino acid sequence: CASSASPDSGQPQHF.

The chain has TRBV20-1 and TRBJ2-1; 12 bases line up with TRBD2. The length of the CDR3 is 18 residues. The J segment lost 4 bases and the V segment lost 6 bases, leaving 16 bases of the junction unmatched. Germline loops: CDR1 DFQATT, CDR2 SNEGSKA (reference sequence). CDR3 sequence (DNA): TGCAGTGCGCCTAAGACAGGGTCCGGGACTAGCGGGTACAATGAGCAGTTCTTC. Its translation: CSAPKTGSGTSGYNEQFF.

The chain is built from TRBV25-1 and TRBJ2-5; 9 bases match TRBD1. The CDR3 runs 15 residues. The trim removed 7 bases at V and 2 bases at J, leaving 8 bases unmatched. CDR1 and CDR2 (germline): MGHDK, SYGVNS. The CDR3 sequence is CASKGQGGGQETQYF. The CDR3 coding sequence is TGTGCCAGCAAGGGACAGGGTGGCGGTCAAGAGACCCAGTACTTC.

The chain has TRBV20-1 and TRBJ2-1; maybe TRBD2 (5 bases). The CDR3 is 13 residues long. V lost 2 bases and J 7 bases, leaving 12 bases between the germline ends. Germline V lookup: CDR1 DFQATT, CDR2 SNEGSKA (reference sequence). CDR3 protein: CSARTFTRNEQFF. CDR3 nucleotides: TGCAGTGCTAGAACGTTTACTAGGAATGAGCAGTTCTTC.